In this sample, the clone carrying this T cell receptor beta chain turned up many times. Antigen unknown. It was approximately 10 milliliters of peripheral blood that were drawn from each donor. Isolation per sample recovered at least 7 million PBMCs. Extracted total RNA amounted to at least 5.5 micrograms for each sample. The CDR3 is 15 residues long. V shed 5 bases and J shed 0 bases, with 11 bases lying between them. The germline V gene has CDR1 LNHNV and CDR2 YYDKDF (reference sequence). This sample is drawn from a study of blood T cells in healthy people across ages. Whole-study findings and limits: Estimates of total diversity, which came from one million sequenced T cells, were considered to be underestimates.

Primed by a sample-barcoded 5' primer and a J-beta primer mix, a second PCR proceeded for roughly 6 to 12 cycles. TCRdb re-derived calls from the 5' RACE reads in MiXCR, one entry per CDR3 protein. The table includes approximately 880,000 distinct CDR3 sequences, 40% to 60% detected once. The origin of this receptor is a young man in good health. The V gene is TRBV15, the J gene TRBJ2-1, with D possibly being TRBD1 (5 bases). Sequencing was done on a sample of blood. This CDR3 is CATSLRQSSYNEQFF. CDR3 sequence (DNA): TGTGCCACCAGCTTACGACAGAGCTCCTACAATGAGCAGTTCTTC.